This T cell receptor beta chain was captured in a study of blood T cell repertoires in COVID-19. On the study more broadly: Specimens from acute and convalescent COVID-19 originated in the United States, Italy and Spain. PBMCs, B-cell-depleted T cells, or T cells provided the cDNA or gDNA that made up the material.

Per the study methods: The authors estimated nucleated cell counts from reference gene primer amplification. Data came from immunoSEQ multiplex PCR; TCRdb stores just in-frame clones and leaves some out. V and J calls and clone size are copied from that table; D and trimming were computed from the DNA. This table has 55,000 to 75,000 clones, more than 60% appearing once. This CDR3 has 13 residues. Germline V CDR1 and CDR2: SGHTA, FQGNSA. Trimming removed 4 bases from V and 7 bases from J; junction bases left unmatched: 0. Input material: peripheral blood. This clonotype originated in a man aged 55-75 years with acute or convalescent COVID-19. This rearrangement joins TRBV7-2 to TRBJ1-6; 8 nucleotides agree with TRBD1. This chain's CDR3 is CASSYRGNSPLHF. The CDR3 region has the DNA TGTGCCAGCAGCTACAGGGGGAATTCACCCCTCCACTTT.